Presented here are 30 T cell receptor beta chains from one specimen sequenced in a study of response to subunit inactivated influenza vaccine. TCRdb ran MiXCR on the RT-PCR reads and lists one entry per CDR3 protein. The sample includes about 160,000 distinct CDR3 sequences, about 11% of them seen just once. The sequences come from non-naive T cells sorted from PBMCs, collected roughly 6 weeks after vaccination. The receptors derive from a man between 50 and 59 years old who received an inactivated influenza vaccine.

The V call is TRBV3-1, the J call TRBJ2-7; TRBD1 might be the D (6 bases). Deletions cut 3 bases from V and 5 bases from J, with 17 bases between. The germline V gene has CDR1 LGHDT and CDR2 YNNKEL (reference sequence). The length of the CDR3 is 15 residues. The CDR3 protein is CASSQARGSSHEQYF. The CDR3 DNA reads TGTGCCAGCAGCCAGGCAAGGGGGTCTTCCCACGAGCAGTACTTC.

At least ten counts were recorded for this clonotype. CDR3 region: CASSRGRETQYF. CDR3 in DNA: TGTGCCAGCAGCCGTGGGCGAGAGACCCAGTACTTC. The V call is TRBV3-1, the J call TRBJ2-5; unclear D gene. The V end lost 4 bases, the J end lost 4 bases, and 7 bases lay between the germline ends. Germline V gene lookup returns CDR1 LGHDT and CDR2 YNNKEL (reference sequence). CDR3 length: 12 residues.

This clonotype was seen more than once but under ten times. The chain joins TRBV5-1 to TRBJ2-5, with 7 bases matching TRBD1. CDR3 length: 16 amino acids. The ends lost 1 base at V and 5 bases at J; junction bases unmatched: 11. CDR1 and CDR2 from the germline V gene are SGHRS and YFSETQ. The CDR3 region is CASSLSGTDFLETQYF. In DNA, the CDR3 is TGCGCCAGCAGCTTGTCTGGGACAGACTTTTTGGAGACCCAGTACTTC. Full variable domain (missing parts from reference TRBV5-1 and TRBJ2-5): KAGVTQTPRYLIKTRGQQVTLSCSPISGHRSVSWYQQTPGQGLQFLFEYFSETQRNKGNFPGRFSGRQFSNSRSEMNVSTLELGDSALYLCASSLSGTDFLETQYFGPGTRLLVL.

The chain has TRBV6-2 or TRBV6-3 and TRBJ2-1; 7 bases align to TRBD1. Unmatched junction bases numbered 5, after V lost 6 bases and J lost 6 bases. Looked up from germline, CDR1 is MNHEY and CDR2 is SVGEGT. This CDR3 region has 13 residues. CDR3: CASREGQSNEQFF. CDR3 in DNA: TGTGCCAGCAGAGAGGGACAGAGCAATGAGCAGTTCTTC.

The CDR3 reads CASSHRTDTQYF. As DNA, the CDR3 is TGTGCCAGCAGCCATCGGACGGATACGCAGTATTTT. V usage is TRBV7-6 and J usage is TRBJ2-3; D is unresolved. Germline values: CDR1 SGHVS, CDR2 FNYEAQ. This CDR3 has 12 residues. The germline V and J ends were trimmed by 5 bases and 6 bases, with 9 bases remaining between them.

The chain recombines TRBV3-1 with TRBJ2-1; 7 positions match TRBD2. In germline, CDR1 is LGHDT, CDR2 YNNKEL (reference sequence). The V gene end was trimmed by 2 bases and the J gene end by 2 bases; junction bases not matched to a gene: 6. This CDR3 comprises 16 residues. CDR3 DNA: TGTGCCAGCAGCCAACTGGGGGGGGGTACCTACAATGAGCAGTTCTTC. This sequence encodes CASSQLGGGTYNEQFF.

J is TRBJ2-3 and V is TRBV20-1; 11 positions match TRBD2. The CDR3 is made up of 21 amino acids. Germline loops: CDR1 DFQATT, CDR2 SNEGSKA (reference sequence). Trimming at V came to 6 bases and at J to 0 bases, leaving 23 bases not matched to a gene. CDR3 DNA sequence: TGCAGTGCCGCAGGACTAGCGGGCGCCAGTTTGGGGACAACTAGCACAGATACGCAGTATTTT. Protein product: CSAAGLAGASLGTTSTDTQYF.

This chain links TRBV7-8 with TRBJ2-5, with 9 bases identical to TRBD1. V shed 5 bases, J shed 4 bases, and the junction held 5 bases outside the gene matches. Germline CDR1 and CDR2: SGHVS and FQNEAQ. The CDR3 is made up of 14 amino acids. In DNA form, the CDR3 reads TGTGCCAGCAGCCTTAGGGACAGGGTAGAGACCCAGTACTTC. Translating it yields CASSLRDRVETQYF.

There are many counts of this clonotype. The CDR3 sequence is CASSARGQPIPYEQYF. As DNA, the CDR3 is TGTGCCAGCAGTGCGCGGGGACAGCCGATTCCCTACGAGCAGTACTTC. The chain links TRBV6-1 to TRBJ2-7, with a tentative D call TRBD1 (7 bases). The CDR3 length is 16 residues. Trimming left V 4 bases short and J 2 bases short, with 18 bases between. Germline CDR1 reads MNHNS; CDR2 reads SASEGT.

This clonotype has ten or more counts. The chain is built from TRBV20-1 and TRBJ2-1; no clear D gene. The V gene's germline CDR1 is DFQATT and CDR2 SNEGSKA (reference sequence). CDR3 length: 13 amino acids. V gave up 1 base and J gave up 3 bases, with 7 bases separating them. The DNA for the CDR3 is TGCAGTGCTAGAGTGCCGGACTACAATGAGCAGTTCTTC. Translated: CSARVPDYNEQFF.

This clonotype was recorded many times. The chain joins TRBV7-2 to TRBJ1-2, with a weak D call TRBD1 (5 bases). The CDR3 consists of 13 residues. The ends were cut back, 5 bases at V and 7 bases at J, with 14 bases in the middle. CDR1 is SGHTA and CDR2 is FQGNSA in the germline V gene. The CDR3 sequence: CASSPGTGRGYTF. CDR3 nucleotides: TGTGCCAGCAGCCCCGGGACCGGCCGTGGCTACACCTTC. Full variable domain (rest looked up from reference TRBV7-2 and TRBJ1-2): GAGVSQSPSNKVTEKGKDVELRCDPISGHTALYWYRQSLGQGLEFLIYFQGNSAPDKSGLPSDRFSAERTGGSVSTLTIQRTQQEDSAVYLCASSPGTGRGYTFGSGTRLTVV.

The table lists this clonotype with a few counts. The CDR3 DNA reads TGTGCCAGCAGCGCCGCCCTAGCGGGGAGTTCCTACGAGCAGTACTTC. It translates to CASSAALAGSSYEQYF. This chain joins TRBV11-2 and TRBJ2-7; the match to TRBD2 covers 9 bases. The V gene's germline CDR1 is SGHAT and CDR2 FQNNGV. The trim removed 5 bases at V and 1 base at J, leaving 9 bases unmatched. The CDR3 is made up of 16 amino acids. Full variable domain (missing parts from reference TRBV11-2 and TRBJ2-7): EAGVAQSPRYKIIEKRQSVAFWCNPISGHATLYWYQQILGQGPKLLIQFQNNGVVDDSQLPKDRFSAERLKGVDSTLKIQPAKLEDSAVYLCASSAALAGSSYEQYFGPGTRLTVT.

This clonotype was recorded at least ten times. V and J are TRBV2 and TRBJ1-5; the D gene is possibly TRBD1 (6 bases). The CDR3 contains 15 residues. Germline V gene data show CDR1 as SNHLY and CDR2 as FYNNEI. Trimming removed 6 bases at V and 3 bases at J, with 15 bases between. Here the CDR3 DNA reads TGTGCCAGCAGAACGGTACAGGGAAACAATCAGCCCCAGCATTTT. Its translation is CASRTVQGNNQPQHF.

This clonotype was counted a few times. The chain carries TRBV6-2 or TRBV6-3 and TRBJ2-7; 11 bases agree with TRBD1. Per the germline V gene, CDR1 is MNHEY and CDR2 is SVGEGT. The CDR3 loop spans 12 amino acids. With 8 bases clipped from V and 3 bases from J, the junction kept 0 bases outside the gene matches. For the CDR3, the DNA is TGTGCCAGCGGGACAGGGGGCTACGAGCAGTACTTC. This translates into CASGTGGYEQYF.

This clonotype was recorded at least ten times. The chain is built from TRBV20-1 and TRBJ2-2; 8 bases map to TRBD2. CDR3 length: 14 residues. Losses at the gene ends were 2 bases for V and 6 bases for J; bases not matched to a gene: 5. Germline V gene data show CDR1 as DFQATT and CDR2 as SNEGSKA (reference sequence). This CDR3 reads CSARPGGGSGELFF. Written as DNA, the CDR3 is TGCAGTGCTAGACCGGGAGGGGGGTCCGGGGAGCTGTTTTTT.

The chain uses TRBV10-2 and TRBJ2-3; D gene unclear. Between the trimmed V and J ends, which lost 3 bases and 3 bases, there was a span of 7 bases. The CDR3 sequence is 13 residues long. The germline V gene encodes CDR1 WSHSY and CDR2 SAAADI. This chain's CDR3 is CASSDPGTDTQYF. The DNA of the CDR3 is TGCGCCAGCAGTGACCCCGGGACAGATACGCAGTATTTT.

The V call is TRBV12-3 or TRBV12-4, the J call TRBJ1-5; 8 bases agree with TRBD1. Trimming at V came to 4 bases and at J to 0 bases, leaving 2 bases not matched to a gene. The CDR3 contains 15 residues. CDR3 bases: TGTGCCAGCAGTTCGGACAGGGATAGCAATCAGCCCCAGCATTTT. It is translated as CASSSDRDSNQPQHF.

This sequence joins TRBV6-2 or TRBV6-3 and TRBJ2-2; 8 bases align to TRBD2. The CDR3 covers 16 residues. CDR1 and CDR2 from the germline V gene are MNHEY and SVGEGT. J lost 4 bases, V lost 6 bases, and 10 bases had no gene match. The CDR3 region is CASRPEGLVTTGELFF. The CDR3 DNA follows: TGTGCCAGCAGACCAGAGGGACTAGTTACCACCGGGGAGCTGTTTTTT.

The chain uses TRBV19 and TRBJ1-5; 12 nucleotides align to TRBD1. The CDR3 length is 15 residues. V lost 5 bases and J lost 6; bases outside the gene matches: 5. Germline assignment: CDR1 LNHDA and CDR2 SQIVND (reference sequence). The DNA of the CDR3 is TGTGCCAGTAGTCCGGGACAGGGGGCGCGTCAGCCCCAGCATTTT. This translates into CASSPGQGARQPQHF.

This clonotype occurred a few times. V is TRBV7-2 and J is TRBJ2-7; no definite D call. CDR1 and CDR2 (germline): SGHTA, FQGNSA. V gave up 5 bases and J gave up 2 bases, with 13 bases separating them. The CDR3 covers 14 residues. This chain's CDR3 is CASSPTTLPYEQYF. In DNA form, the CDR3 reads TGTGCCAGCAGCCCGACGACTCTCCCCTACGAGCAGTACTTC.

V is TRBV12-3 or TRBV12-4 and J is TRBJ1-5; tentatively, D is TRBD1 (6 bases). Trimming pared 5 bases from V and 0 bases from J, leaving 14 bases between. The CDR3 is 16 residues long. The CDR3 region is CASSLDRGHSNQPQHF. DNA for the CDR3: TGTGCCAGCAGTCTGGACCGGGGACATAGCAATCAGCCCCAGCATTTT.

The rearrangement links TRBV20-1 to TRBJ1-4, with a weak D call TRBD1 (5 bases). The ends were cut back, 1 base at V and 4 bases at J, with 10 bases in the middle. From germline, CDR1 is DFQATT and CDR2 SNEGSKA (reference sequence). CDR3 length equals 14 residues. CDR3 loop: CSARGRDYNEKLFF. The CDR3 coding sequence is TGCAGTGCTAGAGGCCGGGACTATAATGAAAAACTGTTTTTT.

V usage is TRBV7-2 and J usage is TRBJ1-2, with 10 bases aligning to TRBD1. CDR1 is SGHTA and CDR2 is FQGNSA in the germline V gene. V shed 5 bases and J 6 bases; nucleotides not matched to a gene: 6. This CDR3 has 14 amino acids. The CDR3 nucleotides are TGTGCCAGCAGCCAGGGGACAGGGGAAAATGGCTACACCTTC. Amino acids: CASSQGTGENGYTF.

The rearrangement links TRBV20-1 to TRBJ1-6; D is ambiguous. Between the trimmed V and J ends, which lost 4 bases and 7 bases, there was a span of 11 bases. The V gene's germline CDR1 is DFQATT and CDR2 SNEGSKA (reference sequence). The CDR3 has 13 amino acids. The CDR3 spells CSATVTANSPLHF. The CDR3 DNA sequence: TGCAGTGCTACCGTGACGGCCAATTCACCCCTCCACTTT.

The gene calls are TRBV6-1 and TRBJ2-1, with 12 bases lining up with TRBD2. With 6 bases clipped from V and 8 bases from J, the junction kept 5 bases outside the gene matches. In germline, CDR1 is MNHNS, CDR2 SASEGT. The CDR3 is made up of 14 amino acids. The CDR3 DNA follows: TGTGCCAGCAGGACTAGCGGGAGAGGTTATGAGCAGTTCTTC. The encoded protein is CASRTSGRGYEQFF.

The V call is TRBV18, the J call TRBJ1-1; the D is unclear. Germline V gives CDR1 KGHSH, CDR2 LQKENI. Deletions cut 2 bases from V and 5 bases from J, with 6 bases between. The length of the CDR3 is 12 residues. The CDR3 reads CASSPWGTEAFF. The CDR3, as DNA: TGTGCCAGCTCACCATGGGGAACTGAAGCTTTCTTT.

This clonotype turned up a few times. This chain links TRBV11-2 with TRBJ2-3; D gene uncertain. The V end lost 4 bases, the J end lost 5 bases, and 10 bases lay between the germline ends. The germline V gene encodes CDR1 SGHAT and CDR2 FQNNGV. The CDR3 spans 13 residues. The chain's CDR3 is CASSSDLGDTQYF. CDR3 in DNA: TGTGCCAGCAGCTCTGATCTAGGAGATACGCAGTATTTT.

The gene calls are TRBV30 and TRBJ1-4; perhaps TRBD1 as D (6 bases). CDR1 and CDR2 from the germline V gene are GTSNPN and SVGIG (reference sequence). Trimming stripped 3 bases from V and 10 bases from J, with 9 bases between. The CDR3 is 11 amino acids. CDR3 nucleotide sequence: TGTGCCTGGAGGGGGGCACGAAAACTGTTTTTT. Translating it yields CAWRGARKLFF.

Only a few counts were recorded for this clonotype. The chain combines TRBV20-1 with TRBJ2-7; weak D call: TRBD2 (6 bases). Germline-derived CDR1 and CDR2 are DFQATT and SNEGSKA (reference sequence). This CDR3 is built from 16 residues. V was clipped by 6 bases and J by 1 base, with 22 bases between them. The CDR3 region has the DNA TGCAGTGCCCAACCCCCGACCCGGAGGGTATCCTACGAGCAGTACTTC. The encoded protein is CSAQPPTRRVSYEQYF.

This clonotype was seen only a few times. This rearrangement joins TRBV20-1 to TRBJ2-3, with 9 bases fitting TRBD2. The CDR3 loop spans 15 amino acids. Looked up from germline, CDR1 is DFQATT and CDR2 is SNEGSKA (reference sequence). J lost 3 bases, V lost 1 base, and 5 bases had no gene match. The CDR3 loop reads CSARGLREGTDTQYF. The CDR3 DNA sequence: TGCAGTGCTAGAGGTTTGCGGGAGGGGACAGATACGCAGTATTTT.